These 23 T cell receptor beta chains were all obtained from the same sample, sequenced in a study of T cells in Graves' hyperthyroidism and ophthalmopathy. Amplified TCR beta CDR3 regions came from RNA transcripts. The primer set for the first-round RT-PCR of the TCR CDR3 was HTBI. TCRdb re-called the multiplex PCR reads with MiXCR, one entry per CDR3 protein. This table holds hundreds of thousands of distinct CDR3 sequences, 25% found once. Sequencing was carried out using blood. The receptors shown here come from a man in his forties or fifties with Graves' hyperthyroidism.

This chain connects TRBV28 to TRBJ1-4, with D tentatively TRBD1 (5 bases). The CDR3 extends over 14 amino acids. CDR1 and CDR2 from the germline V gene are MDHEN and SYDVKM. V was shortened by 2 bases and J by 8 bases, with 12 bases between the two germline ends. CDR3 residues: CASSLGPGFEKLFF. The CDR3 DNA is TGTGCCAGCAGTTTAGGTCCAGGGTTCGAAAAACTGTTTTTT.

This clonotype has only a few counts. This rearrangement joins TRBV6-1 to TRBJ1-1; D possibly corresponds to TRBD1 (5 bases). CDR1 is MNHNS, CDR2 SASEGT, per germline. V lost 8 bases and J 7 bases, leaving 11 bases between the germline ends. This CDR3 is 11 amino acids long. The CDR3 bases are TGTGCCAGCCGCGGGGGAATTGAAGCTTTCTTT. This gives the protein CASRGGIEAFF.

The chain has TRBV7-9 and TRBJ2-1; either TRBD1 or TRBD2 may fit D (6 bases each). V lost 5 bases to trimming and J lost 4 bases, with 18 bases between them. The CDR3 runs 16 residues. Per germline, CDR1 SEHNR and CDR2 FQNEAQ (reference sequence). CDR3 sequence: CASSGRGPLVYNEQFF. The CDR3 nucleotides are TGTGCCAGCAGCGGACGGGGGCCCCTAGTGTACAATGAGCAGTTCTTC. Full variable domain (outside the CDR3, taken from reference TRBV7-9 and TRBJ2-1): DTGVSQNPRHKITKRGQNVTFRCDPISEHNRLYWYRQTLGQGPEFLTYFQNEAQLEKSRLLSDRFSAERPKGSFSTLEIQRTEQGDSAMYLCASSGRGPLVYNEQFFGPGTRLTVL.

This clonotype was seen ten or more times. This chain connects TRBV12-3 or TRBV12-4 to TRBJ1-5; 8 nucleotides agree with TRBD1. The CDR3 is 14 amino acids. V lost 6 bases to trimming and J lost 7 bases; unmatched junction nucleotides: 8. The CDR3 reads CASSGTGTFQPQHF. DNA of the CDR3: TGTGCCAGCAGCGGGACAGGAACTTTCCAGCCCCAGCATTTT.

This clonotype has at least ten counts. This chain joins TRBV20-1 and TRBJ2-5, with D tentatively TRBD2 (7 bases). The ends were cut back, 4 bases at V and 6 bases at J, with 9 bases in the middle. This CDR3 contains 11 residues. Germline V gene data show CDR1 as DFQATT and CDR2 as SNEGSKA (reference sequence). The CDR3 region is CSATGGQTQYF. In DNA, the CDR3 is TGCAGTGCTACCGGGGGGCAGACCCAGTACTTC.

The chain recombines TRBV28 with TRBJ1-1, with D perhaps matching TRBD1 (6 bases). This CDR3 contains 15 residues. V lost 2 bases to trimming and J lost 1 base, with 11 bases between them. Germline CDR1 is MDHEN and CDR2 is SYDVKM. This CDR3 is CASSLPGARNTEAFF. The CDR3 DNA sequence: TGTGCCAGCAGTTTACCAGGGGCGAGGAACACTGAAGCTTTCTTT.

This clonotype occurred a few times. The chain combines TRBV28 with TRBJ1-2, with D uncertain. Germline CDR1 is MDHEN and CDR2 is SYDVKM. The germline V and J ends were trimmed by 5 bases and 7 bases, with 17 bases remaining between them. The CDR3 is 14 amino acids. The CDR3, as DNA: TGTGCCAGCAGTCAACAGCCCGCCCAGAGTGGCTACACCTTC. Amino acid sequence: CASSQQPAQSGYTF.

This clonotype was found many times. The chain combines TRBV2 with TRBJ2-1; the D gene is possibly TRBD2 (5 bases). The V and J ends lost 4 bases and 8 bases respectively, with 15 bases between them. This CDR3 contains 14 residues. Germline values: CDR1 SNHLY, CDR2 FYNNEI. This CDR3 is CASSGDPSTDEQFF. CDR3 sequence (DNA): TGTGCCAGCAGTGGAGACCCTAGCACCGATGAGCAGTTCTTC.

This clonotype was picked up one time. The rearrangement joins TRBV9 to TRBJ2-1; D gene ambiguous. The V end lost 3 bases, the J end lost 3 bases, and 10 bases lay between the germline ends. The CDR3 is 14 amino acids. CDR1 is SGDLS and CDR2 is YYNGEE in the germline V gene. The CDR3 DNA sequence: TGTGCCAGCAGCGCCCCTTCGCTCTACAATGAGCAGTTCTTC. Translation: CASSAPSLYNEQFF.

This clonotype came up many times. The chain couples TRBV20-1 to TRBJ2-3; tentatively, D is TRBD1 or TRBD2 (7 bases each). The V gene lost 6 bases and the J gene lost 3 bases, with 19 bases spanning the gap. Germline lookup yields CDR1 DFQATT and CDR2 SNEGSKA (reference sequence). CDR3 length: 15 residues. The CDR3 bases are TGCAGTGCGCTTATTCCAGGGGGAGGGACAGATACGCAGTATTTT. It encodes CSALIPGGGTDTQYF.

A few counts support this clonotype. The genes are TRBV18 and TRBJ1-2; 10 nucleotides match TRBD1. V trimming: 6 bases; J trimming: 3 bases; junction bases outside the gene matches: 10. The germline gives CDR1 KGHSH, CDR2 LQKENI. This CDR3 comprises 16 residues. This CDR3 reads CASSQQGGTGDYGYTF. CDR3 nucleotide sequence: TGTGCCAGCTCGCAGCAAGGCGGGACAGGGGACTATGGCTACACCTTC.

As DNA, the CDR3 is TGCAGTGCCGCAAACAGGGGGCTCGACGAGCAGTACTTC. As protein: CSAANRGLDEQYF. The J gene is TRBJ2-7, the V gene TRBV20-1, with 9 bases matching TRBD1. Germline lookup yields CDR1 DFQATT and CDR2 SNEGSKA (reference sequence). The CDR3 length is 13 residues. V shed 6 bases and J 5 bases; nucleotides not matched to a gene: 8.

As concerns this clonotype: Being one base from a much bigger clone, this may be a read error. CDR3 DNA: TGTGCCAGCAGTTTTCCCCTGTCAATCGGGGTCGCGCAGTACTTC. Protein: CASSFPLSIGVAQYF. This chain uses TRBV28 with TRBJ2-7; D possibly corresponds to TRBD2 (5 bases). Germline V lookup: CDR1 MDHEN, CDR2 SYDVKM. The CDR3 runs 15 residues. Trimming cost V 3 bases and J 9 bases, with 21 bases left between them.

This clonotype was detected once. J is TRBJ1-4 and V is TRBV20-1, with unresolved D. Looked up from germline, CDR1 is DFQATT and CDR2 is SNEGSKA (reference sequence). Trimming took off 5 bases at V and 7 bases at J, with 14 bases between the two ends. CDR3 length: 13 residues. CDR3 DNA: TGCAGTGCTTCCCTTTTGGGGAGTGAAAAACTGTTTTTT. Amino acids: CSASLLGSEKLFF.

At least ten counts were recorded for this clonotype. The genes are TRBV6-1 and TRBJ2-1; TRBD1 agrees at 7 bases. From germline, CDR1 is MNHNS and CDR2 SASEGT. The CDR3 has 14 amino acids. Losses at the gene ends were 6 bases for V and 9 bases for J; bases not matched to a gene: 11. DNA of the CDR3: TGTGCCAGCAGCCCGCGACAGGGCGATTTTGAGCAGTTCTTC. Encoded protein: CASSPRQGDFEQFF.

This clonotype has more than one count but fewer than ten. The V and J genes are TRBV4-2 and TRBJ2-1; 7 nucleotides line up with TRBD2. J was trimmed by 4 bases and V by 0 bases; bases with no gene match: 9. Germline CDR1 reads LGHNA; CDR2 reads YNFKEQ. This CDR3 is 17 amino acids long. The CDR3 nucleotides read TGTGCCAGCAGCCAAGATGAGGGGAGGGGCGAATACAATGAGCAGTTCTTC. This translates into CASSQDEGRGEYNEQFF.

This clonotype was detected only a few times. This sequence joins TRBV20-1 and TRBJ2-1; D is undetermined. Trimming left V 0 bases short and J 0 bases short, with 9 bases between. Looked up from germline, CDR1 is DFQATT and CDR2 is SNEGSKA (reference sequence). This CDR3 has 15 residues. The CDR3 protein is CSAREGSSSYNEQFF. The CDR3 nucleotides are TGCAGTGCTAGAGAGGGCTCGAGCTCCTACAATGAGCAGTTCTTC.

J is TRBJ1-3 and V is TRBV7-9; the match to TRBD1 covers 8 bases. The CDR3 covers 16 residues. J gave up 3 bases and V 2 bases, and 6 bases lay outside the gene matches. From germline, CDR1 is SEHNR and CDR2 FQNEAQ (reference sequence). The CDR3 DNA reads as TGTGCCAGCAGCTTATGGCAGGGGGCTTATGGAAACACCATATATTTT. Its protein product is CASSLWQGAYGNTIYF. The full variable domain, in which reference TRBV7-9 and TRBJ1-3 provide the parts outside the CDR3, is DTGVSQNPRHKITKRGQNVTFRCDPISEHNRLYWYRQTLGQGPEFLTYFQNEAQLEKSRLLSDRFSAERPKGSFSTLEIQRTEQGDSAMYLCASSLWQGAYGNTIYFGEGSWLTVV.

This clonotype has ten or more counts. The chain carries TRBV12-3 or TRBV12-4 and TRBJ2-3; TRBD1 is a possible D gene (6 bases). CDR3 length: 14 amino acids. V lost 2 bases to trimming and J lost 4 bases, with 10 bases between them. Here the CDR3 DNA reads TGTGCCAGCAGTTTACACAGGGACGCAGATACGCAGTATTTT. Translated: CASSLHRDADTQYF.

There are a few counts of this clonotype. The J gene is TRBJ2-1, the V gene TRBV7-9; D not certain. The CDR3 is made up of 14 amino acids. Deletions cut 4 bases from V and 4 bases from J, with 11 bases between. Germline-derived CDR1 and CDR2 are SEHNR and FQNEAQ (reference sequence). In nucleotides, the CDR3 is TGTGCCAGCAGCTCCCTTCGTAGATACAATGAGCAGTTCTTC. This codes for CASSSLRRYNEQFF.

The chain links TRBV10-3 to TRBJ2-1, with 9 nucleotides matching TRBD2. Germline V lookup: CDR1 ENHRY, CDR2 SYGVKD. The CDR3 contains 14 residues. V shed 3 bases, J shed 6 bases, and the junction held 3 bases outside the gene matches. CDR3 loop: CAISDGLASNEQFF. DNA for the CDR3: TGTGCCATCAGTGACGGACTAGCGTCCAATGAGCAGTTCTTC.

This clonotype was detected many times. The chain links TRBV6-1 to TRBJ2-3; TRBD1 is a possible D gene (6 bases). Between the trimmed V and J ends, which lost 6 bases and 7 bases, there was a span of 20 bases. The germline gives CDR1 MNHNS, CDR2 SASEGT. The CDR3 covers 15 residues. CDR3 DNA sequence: TGTGCCAGCAGGGGGGACACTGCGGGCTCATATACGCAGTATTTT. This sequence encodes CASRGDTAGSYTQYF.

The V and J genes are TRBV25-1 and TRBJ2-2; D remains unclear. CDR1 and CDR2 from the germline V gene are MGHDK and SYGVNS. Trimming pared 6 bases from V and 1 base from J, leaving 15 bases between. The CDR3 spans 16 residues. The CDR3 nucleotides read TGTGCCAGCAGAGGGCCCCCCCCACAGAACACCGGGGAGCTGTTTTTT. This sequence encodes CASRGPPPQNTGELFF.